These 5 T cell receptor beta chains share one sample of origin, sequenced in a study of shared clonotypes between healthy human individuals. The data were produced by immunoSEQ multiplex PCR, yet TCRdb's version contains in-frame clones alone and is incomplete. This table holds about 2.3 million clones, approximately 95% found once. The sequencing input was naive CD4+ T cells from PBMCs. Subset given: CD45RA+ positively selected. The receptor source for this set is a man in his late teens or twenties in good health. Some clones in this sample may be carry-over from other donors' samples.

The V gene is TRBV28, the J gene TRBJ2-7; 7 bases are a match to TRBD2. This CDR3 region has 14 residues. Trimming took 4 bases from V and 5 from J; bases not matched to a gene: 8. Germline assignment: CDR1 MDHEN and CDR2 SYDVKM. CDR3 region: CASSSSGGWHEQYF. The CDR3 DNA follows: TGTGCCAGCAGTTCGTCCGGGGGGTGGCACGAGCAGTACTTC.

As to this clone: Other nucleotide sequences from this sample produce the same CDR3. The chain employs TRBV5-1 and TRBJ2-2; 7 bases match TRBD1. The V gene end was trimmed by 4 bases and the J gene end by 0 bases; junction bases not matched to a gene: 3. The CDR3 is 15 amino acids. Germline CDR1 and CDR2: SGHRS and YFSETQ. DNA of the CDR3: TGCGCCAGCAGCCTAGGGGGCGCGAACACCGGGGAGCTGTTTTTT. Translated, it gives CASSLGGANTGELFF.

This clone was counted a single time. This rearrangement joins TRBV27 to TRBJ2-3; D is tentatively TRBD1 or TRBD2 (5 bases each). The V and J ends lost 5 bases and 2 bases respectively, with 17 bases between them. The CDR3 runs to 16 residues. Germline V lookup: CDR1 MNHEY, CDR2 SMNVEV (reference sequence). The CDR3 protein is CASSPNRDVYTDTQYF. The CDR3 DNA is TGTGCCAGCAGTCCGAACCGGGACGTATACACAGATACGCAGTATTTT.

This chain joins TRBV18 and TRBJ2-6; D uncertain. From germline, CDR1 is KGHSH and CDR2 LQKENI. This CDR3 contains 16 residues. The V end lost 6 bases, the J end lost 1 base, and 13 bases lay between the germline ends. DNA of the CDR3: TGTGCCAGCTCCCCCCCCATGGGATCTGGGGCCAACGTCCTGACTTTC. Encoded protein: CASSPPMGSGANVLTF. Variable domain in full (rest from reference TRBV18 and TRBJ2-6): NAGVMQNPRHLVRRRGQEARLRCSPMKGHSHVYWYRQLPEEGLKFMVYLQKENIIDESGMPKERFSAEFPKEGPSILRIQQVVRGDSAAYFCASSPPMGSGANVLTFGAGSRLTVL.

This clone was seen just once. The gene calls are TRBV28 and TRBJ1-4; TRBD1 is a possible D gene (6 bases). Trimming took off 4 bases at V and 8 bases at J, with 23 bases between the two ends. From germline, CDR1 is MDHEN and CDR2 SYDVKM. The CDR3 is 17 amino acids. The CDR3 DNA reads TGTGCCAGCAGTTCCTTCTCTTACAGGGTAATCTCGGAAAAACTGTTTTTT. Translating gives CASSSFSYRVISEKLFF.